The 17 T cell receptor beta chains below were found in one sample sequenced in a study of circulating CD8 cells and anti-PD-1 response in melanoma. Using around 14 ng of total RNA, TCR libraries were made with the QIAseq Immune Repertoire TCR panel. In TCRdb, the reads were re-called with MiXCR into one record per CDR3 protein. The profile shows fewer than 550 distinct CDR3 sequences, approximately 7.9% of them singletons. Four subsets defined by PD-1 and/or TIGIT were sorted from live CD3+CD8+TCRalphabeta+ cells. The material was CD8+ T cells from PBMCs, obtained at baseline or after one month of anti-PD-1 therapy (not recorded which). The origin of the receptors is a human donor with melanoma.

By sample fraction, this clonotype is large. This chain joins TRBV29-1 and TRBJ2-7, with 7 bases matching TRBD1. CDR1 SQVTM and CDR2 ANQGSEA come from the germline V gene. Trimming took 4 bases from V and 2 from J; bases not matched to a gene: 8. The CDR3 loop spans 14 amino acids. CDR3 sequence reads: CSVGAETGTYEQYF. The CDR3 region has the DNA TGCAGCGTTGGAGCGGAGACAGGGACCTACGAGCAGTACTTC.

By share of the sample, this clonotype is large. The chain recombines TRBV7-3 with TRBJ2-3; 12 bases line up with TRBD2. J lost 6 bases, V lost 6 bases, and 7 bases had no gene match. Looked up from germline, CDR1 is SGHTA and CDR2 is FQGTGA. This CDR3 is built from 15 residues. The CDR3 sequence is CASRSTSGGLDTQYF. CDR3 sequence (DNA): TGTGCCAGCAGGTCGACTAGCGGGGGTTTGGATACGCAGTATTTT.

By its share, this clonotype is medium-sized. The J gene is TRBJ2-5, the V gene TRBV7-2, with 8 bases lining up with TRBD2. Germline CDR1 and CDR2: SGHTA and FQGNSA. The CDR3 covers 15 residues. V gave up 1 base and J gave up 4 bases; unmatched junction bases: 5. CDR3 sequence: CASSLGAGVRETQYF. CDR3 DNA: TGTGCCAGCAGCTTAGGAGCGGGGGTTCGAGAGACCCAGTACTTC.

The CDR3 coding sequence is TGTGCCAGCAGCCGGCAGGCGGGGCAGTACTTC. Residues: CASSRQAGQYF. The chain combines TRBV28 with TRBJ2-7; TRBD2 is a possible D gene (5 bases). The CDR3 runs to 11 residues. Germline CDR1 and CDR2: MDHEN and SYDVKM. Trimming removed 6 bases from V and 9 bases from J, with 12 bases in between.

By share, this clonotype ranks as large. The chain employs TRBV7-9 and TRBJ2-5, with a possible D match to TRBD2 (7 bases). The CDR3 is made up of 13 amino acids. V was trimmed by 5 bases and J by 4 bases, leaving 11 bases between them. Germline V gene data show CDR1 as SEHNR and CDR2 as FQNEAQ (reference sequence). CDR3 residues: CASSDGGRETQYF. CDR3 sequence (DNA): TGTGCCAGCAGCGACGGGGGGCGAGAGACCCAGTACTTC.

Points on this clonotype: Since a much larger clone is just one base distant, this may be a read error. The rearrangement joins TRBV24-1 to TRBJ1-1, with D perhaps TRBD1 (6 bases). The CDR3 is 13 residues long. CDR1 KGHDR and CDR2 SFDVKD come from the germline V gene. CDR3 loop: CATRQGIYTGAFF. DNA for the CDR3: TGTGCCACCAGGCAGGGGATTTACACTGGAGCTTTCTTT.

By its share, this clonotype is medium-sized (0.01 to 0.1%). The V gene is TRBV11-2, the J gene TRBJ2-5, with a weak D call TRBD2 (6 bases). The CDR3 sequence is 13 residues long. The germline V and J ends were trimmed by 5 bases and 5 bases, with 12 bases remaining between them. Germline-derived CDR1 and CDR2 are SGHAT and FQNNGV. CDR3 protein: CASSRVRGETQYF. The CDR3, as DNA: TGTGCCAGCAGCCGAGTCCGGGGGGAGACCCAGTACTTC.

By share, this clonotype ranks as medium-sized. The J gene is TRBJ1-2, the V gene TRBV7-8; the D gene is possibly TRBD1 (5 bases). Germline CDR1 is SGHVS and CDR2 is FQNEAQ. This CDR3 contains 16 residues. Deletions cut 1 base from V and 2 bases from J, with 14 bases between. The CDR3 DNA is TGTGCCAGCAGCTTAGGCCCCAGGGATCCAAACTATGGCTACACCTTC. Translated: CASSLGPRDPNYGYTF.

This clonotype is large in the sample. At one end, the junction sequence differs from germline, possibly due to a read error. This chain uses TRBV19 with TRBJ1-2, with D possibly being TRBD1 (5 bases). Germline-derived CDR1 and CDR2 are LNHDA and SQIVND (reference sequence). The CDR3 is 11 residues long. CDR3 DNA sequence: TGTGCCAGCAGTAGGGGCTATGGCTACACCTTC. This sequence encodes CASSRGYGYTF.

By share, this clonotype ranks as large (0.1 to 1%). J is TRBJ2-7 and V is TRBV28; either TRBD1 or TRBD2 may fit D (5 bases each). Germline-derived CDR1 and CDR2 are MDHEN and SYDVKM. V lost 5 bases, J lost 1 base, and 18 bases lay in between. This CDR3 comprises 16 residues. DNA for the CDR3: TGTGCCAGCAGTCCTCTTGACCTGGGGGTTTCCTACGAGCAGTACTTC. This gives the protein CASSPLDLGVSYEQYF.

About this clonotype itself: With a much larger clone just one base away, this may be a read error. DNA of the CDR3: TGTGCCAGCAGCACTAGCGCTGAGCAGTTCTTC. It specifies CASSTSAEQFF. The rearrangement links TRBV28 to TRBJ2-1; 7 bases match TRBD2. Germline lookup yields CDR1 MDHEN and CDR2 SYDVKM. The CDR3 spans 11 residues. With V trimmed by 6 bases and J by 9 bases, 2 bases remained unmatched.

This clonotype is classed as medium-sized (0.01 to 0.1%). The chain couples TRBV30 to TRBJ2-3; D assignment may be TRBD1 or TRBD2 (7 bases each). CDR3 length: 17 residues. V was pared by 2 bases and J by 2 bases, with 20 bases between. Germline V gives CDR1 GTSNPN, CDR2 SVGIG (reference sequence). In DNA, the CDR3 is TGTGCCTGGAGTCTCCCTCAGGGGGGGACGACCACAGATACGCAGTATTTT. Translated: CAWSLPQGGTTTDTQYF.

The J gene is TRBJ1-5, the V gene TRBV19; possibly TRBD1 for D (5 bases). Germline CDR1 reads LNHDA; CDR2 reads SQIVND (reference sequence). The CDR3 length is 18 residues. The V and J ends lost 3 bases and 0 bases respectively, with 18 bases between them. CDR3 DNA: TGTGCCAGTAGTATGTCAGGGCAGGGCTACTATAGCAATCAGCCCCAGCATTTT. This codes for CASSMSGQGYYSNQPQHF.

By share, this clonotype counts as medium-sized. The chain joins TRBV4-2 to TRBJ1-1; D is possibly TRBD1 (6 bases). Trimming took off 1 base at V and 5 bases at J, with 11 bases between the two ends. CDR1 and CDR2 from the germline V gene are LGHNA and YNFKEQ. The CDR3 runs 14 residues. In nucleotides, the CDR3 is TGTGCCAGCAGCCAAGGTCCGACAGGAACTGAAGCTTTCTTT. Its translation: CASSQGPTGTEAFF.

By proportion, this clonotype is medium-sized. This chain uses TRBV7-3 with TRBJ2-7; D ambiguous. Germline values: CDR1 SGHTA, CDR2 FQGTGA. V dropped 5 bases and J dropped 3 bases, with 11 bases sitting between them. The CDR3 covers 13 residues. Written as DNA, the CDR3 is TGTGCCAGCAGCCAGAAAGGTGGCTACGAGCAGTACTTC. Its protein product is CASSQKGGYEQYF.

This clonotype is deemed large (0.1 to 1%). The V call is TRBV4-3, the J call TRBJ1-2; D is undetermined. Germline assignment: CDR1 LGHNA and CDR2 YSLEER. The V end lost 4 bases, the J end lost 4 bases, and 16 bases lay between the germline ends. This CDR3 is 15 amino acids long. The CDR3 reads CASSPSRSPRYGYTF. CDR3 bases: TGCGCCAGCAGCCCATCGAGATCCCCTCGCTATGGCTACACCTTC.

Sample share makes this clonotype medium-sized. This chain links TRBV12-3 or TRBV12-4 with TRBJ2-4, with no clear D. The V end was cut by 8 bases, the J end by 9 bases, with 8 bases between. The CDR3 runs to 10 residues. The CDR3 nucleotides read TGTGCCAGCGGGTACCCCATTCAGTACTTC. Protein sequence: CASGYPIQYF.